This paragraph reports one T cell receptor (beta chain). Its target is unknown. This table comes from immunoSEQ multiplex PCR, and its TCRdb copy is limited to in-frame clones, with some not included. This sample has roughly 150,000 clones, with around 94% found just once. This specimen belongs to a study of T cell responses to AZD1222 COVID-19 vaccine. The CDR3 consists of 13 residues. V lost 6 bases to trimming and J lost 8 bases, with 11 bases between them. Study observations and caveats: Repertoire collection took place solely once the T cell response had peaked. Most donors were white British, females outnumbered males, and clonal diversity was possibly underestimated. As reported, nearly half of all spike-specific TCRs target variant regions that are unmutated.

This sequence joins TRBV12-3 or TRBV12-4 and TRBJ1-6; D ambiguous. The input for sequencing was peripheral blood, taken 28 days after the second AZD1222 dose. This receptor was identified in an adult who received the AZD1222 COVID-19 vaccine. CDR3: CASRSGSDSPLHF. The CDR3 DNA is TGTGCCAGCAGGTCAGGATCGGATTCACCCCTCCACTTT.